This TCR beta chain was found in a study of T cell responses to AZD1222 COVID-19 vaccine. Regarding the study as a whole: Distributed over spike, vaccine-associated CD4 TCRs predominated at 160-218 and 743-854. Sampling captured repertoires only after the peak T cell response. Clonal diversity was possibly underestimated; the donors were predominantly white British and more often female. Rises in breadth and depth of Spike-specific TCRs came after two AZD1222 doses.

About this clone: The target antigen is unknown.

Only in-frame clones appear in the TCRdb table, and some are missing; sequencing was by immunoSEQ multiplex PCR. The sample lists 95,000 to 150,000 clones; 70% to 90% were seen once. CDR1 and CDR2 (germline): SGHNT, YYREEE (reference sequence). Trimming pared 0 bases from V and 5 bases from J, leaving 8 bases between. The length of the CDR3 is 13 residues. The J gene is TRBJ1-2, the V gene TRBV5-4; maybe TRBD1 (5 bases). This clonotype originated in an adult in good health. The specimen was peripheral blood, collected on day 0 of AZD1222 vaccination. The DNA of the CDR3 is TGTGCCAGCAGCTTGGCCAGGGCATATGGCTACACCTTC. Amino acids: CASSLARAYGYTF.